This paragraph covers one T cell receptor beta chain sequence. The data derive from a study of cytomegalovirus exposure and HLA in healthy donors. Germline V lookup: CDR1 LGHNA, CDR2 YNFKEQ. This CDR3 is 17 amino acids long. V gave up 3 bases and J gave up 1 base; unmatched junction bases: 8. The study ran its PCR with 60 Vbeta and 13 Jbeta primers. Profiling relied on immunoSEQ multiplex PCR, and the TCRdb table lists in-frame clones only, not all of them. The repertoire holds roughly 100,000 clones, less than 85% seen once, with around 8.8% in the top ten. The sample taken for sequencing was PBMCs. The clonotype was recovered from a man in his forties in good health and CMV-seropositive. This chain connects TRBV4-2 to TRBJ2-3; 9 bases line up with TRBD2. CDR3 sequence reads: CASSQETRLAGTDTQYF. In DNA, the CDR3 is TGTGCCAGCAGCCAGGAGACCCGACTAGCGGGCACAGATACGCAGTATTTT.